This T cell receptor beta chain originates from a study of tumor-infiltrating lymphocytes in primary liver carcinoma. On the study more broadly: Donors had hepatocellular carcinoma or combined HCC and intrahepatic cholangiocarcinoma. Points from the study as a whole: Tumors and blood were compared for top-250-clone fraction, and tumors had the significantly higher value (p = 0.039).

There are 14 residues in the CDR3. Germline values: CDR1 SGHAT, CDR2 FQDESV (reference sequence). This clonotype has a single count. Its antigen remains unknown. Production of TCR beta cDNA used roughly 0.55 ug total RNA together with a constant-region primer. Investigators got TCR beta libraries out of three nested multiplex PCR rounds, done with slightly modified ARM-PCR. Researchers ran the first two PCR rounds for approximately 10 cycles each with TRBV1-TRBV30 forward primers and a C-beta reverse primer. TCRdb re-called the multiplex PCR reads through MiXCR, storing one row per CDR3 protein. Of around 120,000 distinct CDR3 sequences in the sample, 55% to 70% were seen once. The source material, 20-30 mg of unsorted bulk tissue, was used to co-extract RNA and DNA. The patients presented with primary liver carcinoma, which was managed through surgical resection. No treatment had been given to the patients, who were chronically infected with HBV.

This receptor was identified in a woman aged 55-70 years with primary liver carcinoma and hepatitis B virus infection. Sequencing input: tumor-adjacent normal liver tissue. The chain uses TRBV11-1 and TRBJ2-2, with D uncertain. Here the CDR3 DNA reads TGTACCAACAGACCGAGTCTTGACACCGGGGAGCTGTTTTTT. It is translated as CTNRPSLDTGELFF.